Listed below are T cell receptor beta chains from one sample, sequenced in a study of blood T cell repertoires in COVID-19. The data were produced by immunoSEQ multiplex PCR, yet TCRdb's version contains in-frame clones alone and is incomplete. This table holds hundreds of thousands of clones, roughly 89% found once. Specimen: peripheral blood. The source is a woman between 40 and 55 years old with COVID-19, enrolled during active disease. Each CDR3 is given without its conserved first and last residue. Clone size appears in some rows only: once, few, many, or a class for an expanded clone.

>.|TRBJ2-3|TRBV9
ASSHPAGSTDTQY
>.|TRBJ1-1|TRBV4-3
ASSQVDRDTEAF
>.|TRBJ1-2|TRBV5-1
ASSPTRGPNYGYT
>.|TRBJ1-5|TRBV28
ASSKGLNQPQH
>.|TRBJ2-2|TRBV25-1
ASTKETGSAGELF
>.|TRBJ2-3|TRBV27
ASSLLDRSVDSSTDTQY
>once|TRBJ2-2|TRBV19
ASSVGPVSGELF
>.|TRBJ1-4|TRBV19
ASSDRGRALNEKLF
>.|TRBJ1-4|TRBV5-1
ASSLGDRAHEKLF
>.|TRBJ2-1|TRBV20-1
SATGNEQF
>.|TRBJ1-2|TRBV7-2
ASSLGVGGARYGYT
>.|TRBJ2-7|TRBV18
ASSPGQGAGEQY
>.|TRBJ2-5|TRBV5-1
ASSWDSAETQY
>.|TRBJ1-2|TRBV7-3
ASSPTNTGGDYT
>.|TRBJ2-2|TRBV27
ASSLMTAGTGELF
>.|TRBJ2-4|TRBV4-3
ASSQGGQGDYIQY
>.|TRBJ2-2|TRBV9
ASSAPWGQTTGELF
>.|TRBJ1-1|TRBV19
ASILEGKGAF
>.|TRBJ1-2|TRBV6-5
ASARGGGYGYT
>.|TRBJ1-5|TRBV18
ASSPLGQGSNQPQH
>.|TRBJ1-2|TRBV14
ASSLETGRGGGYT
>.|TRBJ1-2|TRBV6-1
ASSDDYGYT
>.|TRBJ1-5|TRBV7-9
ASSFGGDGNQPQH
>once|TRBJ2-3|TRBV7-2
ASSLASSGRSLDTQY
>.|TRBJ2-1|TRBV2
ASSSGTGGNEQF
>.|TRBJ2-6|TRBV6-1
ASSEWWGLTSGANVLT
>.|TRBJ1-5|TRBV27
ASSLAGGSNQPQH
>.|TRBJ1-6|TRBV19
ASSLSDGRGSPLH
>once|TRBJ2-5|TRBV5-8
ASSSGQYQETQY